Presented here are 24 T cell receptor beta chains from one specimen sequenced in a study of blood T cell repertoires in COVID-19. Generated by immunoSEQ multiplex PCR, the TCRdb table keeps only in-frame clones and is missing some. The repertoire includes about 250,000 clones, about four fifths of them detected once, and 8.9% sits in the top ten. Material: peripheral blood. These receptors were collected from a man older than 75 with acute or convalescent COVID-19.

V and J are TRBV11-2 and TRBJ2-1; 12 bases fit TRBD2. V lost 4 bases and J lost 5; bases outside the gene matches: 6. The CDR3 contains 16 residues. Germline V gene lookup returns CDR1 SGHAT and CDR2 FQNNGV. CDR3 sequence reads: CASSWLAGGPNNEQFF. The CDR3 DNA follows: TGTGCCAGCAGCTGGCTAGCGGGAGGGCCCAACAATGAGCAGTTCTTC.

This clone has more than one count but fewer than ten. The genes are TRBV28 and TRBJ2-7; D is unresolved. V lost 3 bases to trimming and J lost 4 bases, with 19 bases between them. The V gene's germline CDR1 is MDHEN and CDR2 SYDVKM. The CDR3 totals 16 residues. The CDR3 DNA sequence: TGTGCCAGCAGTTTTTCAACAGCTTACCGACCTTACGAGCAGTACTTC. It yields the protein CASSFSTAYRPYEQYF.

This rearrangement joins TRBV7-6 to TRBJ2-3, with 7 bases aligning to TRBD1. Germline V gene data show CDR1 as SGHVS and CDR2 as FNYEAQ. Losses at the gene ends were 3 bases for V and 2 bases for J; bases not matched to a gene: 5. The CDR3 is made up of 15 amino acids. The DNA for the CDR3 is TGTGCCAGCAGCTTTAGGGACAGCCTCACAGATACGCAGTATTTT. Amino acid sequence: CASSFRDSLTDTQYF.

The gene calls are TRBV5-4 and TRBJ1-2; TRBD1 agrees at 7 bases. CDR1 and CDR2 from the germline V gene are SGHNT and YYREEE (reference sequence). This CDR3 region has 15 residues. Germline trimming cut 3 bases from V and 3 bases from J; bases unmatched to any gene: 8. The chain's CDR3 is CASSSWTGGDYGYTF. The CDR3 DNA reads TGTGCCAGCAGCTCGTGGACAGGAGGGGACTATGGCTACACCTTC.

V gene TRBV7-2 combines with J gene TRBJ2-5, with D maybe TRBD1 (6 bases). This CDR3 spans 13 amino acids. Trimming removed 5 bases at V and 4 bases at J, with 11 bases between. CDR1 is SGHTA, CDR2 FQGNSA, per germline. CDR3 region: CASSVLQGETQYF. The CDR3 bases are TGTGCCAGCAGCGTACTACAGGGAGAGACCCAGTACTTC.

This chain joins TRBV21-1 and TRBJ2-3; TRBD2 was called by the table and not checked on the DNA. TRBV21-1 is a recognized pseudogene. The CDR3 is 15 residues long. The CDR3 nucleotides read TGTGCCAGCAGCAGTAGCGGGGGGATTGCAGATACGCAGTATTTT. Protein sequence: CASSSSGGIADTQYF.

This rearrangement joins TRBV6-5 to TRBJ2-3, with no clear D. Trimming took 6 bases from V and 2 from J, leaving 9 bases between them. This CDR3 has 13 amino acids. Germline V gene sequence: CDR1 MNHEY, CDR2 SVGAGI. CDR3 DNA: TGTGCCAGCAGGAGACTTATCACAGATACGCAGTATTTT. Translation: CASRRLITDTQYF.

This clone was seen a single time. The rearrangement joins TRBV9 to TRBJ1-2; 9 bases align to TRBD1. CDR3 length equals 18 residues. The ends lost 7 bases at V and 0 bases at J; junction bases unmatched: 16. Germline CDR1 and CDR2: SGDLS and YYNGEE. In DNA form, the CDR3 reads TGTGCCAGCTCCTTGGGACAGGGACGACCCGGATCTAACTATGGCTACACCTTC. Translating it yields CASSLGQGRPGSNYGYTF.

The chain combines TRBV9 with TRBJ2-1, with D hard to call. The CDR3 loop spans 12 amino acids. V lost 0 bases and J 7 bases, leaving 5 bases between the germline ends. Germline V gene lookup returns CDR1 SGDLS and CDR2 YYNGEE. CDR3 sequence reads: CASSVARNEQFF. The CDR3 region has the DNA TGTGCCAGCAGCGTAGCGCGGAATGAGCAGTTCTTC.

The gene calls are TRBV5-6 and TRBJ1-6, with D unclear. Germline V gene data show CDR1 as SGHDT and CDR2 as YYEEEE. V was shortened by 3 bases and J by 10 bases, with 11 bases between the two germline ends. The CDR3 length is 13 residues. The CDR3 reads CASSYPEASPLHF. The CDR3 DNA reads as TGTGCCAGCAGCTATCCCGAGGCATCACCCCTCCACTTT.

This clone appeared a single time. The V and J genes are TRBV20-1 and TRBJ2-3; no definite D call. Trimming took 5 bases from V and 4 from J, leaving 7 bases between them. There are 11 residues in the CDR3. Looked up from germline, CDR1 is DFQATT and CDR2 is SNEGSKA (reference sequence). CDR3 in amino acids: CSAAHADTQYF. DNA for the CDR3: TGCAGTGCTGCACACGCAGATACGCAGTATTTT.

The V and J genes are TRBV7-2 and TRBJ2-1; 8 bases map to TRBD2. J lost 7 bases, V lost 7 bases, and 15 bases had no gene match. CDR1 and CDR2 (germline): SGHTA, FQGNSA. This CDR3 is built from 16 residues. The CDR3 protein is CASTRPSGQGRNEQFF. The CDR3 DNA is TGTGCCAGCACCCGCCCTAGCGGGCAAGGGAGGAATGAGCAGTTCTTC. Full variable domain (outside the CDR3, taken from reference TRBV7-2 and TRBJ2-1): GAGVSQSPSNKVTEKGKDVELRCDPISGHTALYWYRQSLGQGLEFLIYFQGNSAPDKSGLPSDRFSAERTGGSVSTLTIQRTQQEDSAVYLCASTRPSGQGRNEQFFGPGTRLTVL.

The chain joins TRBV27 to TRBJ1-5; 8 bases agree with TRBD1. The V gene end was trimmed by 6 bases and the J gene end by 2 bases; junction bases not matched to a gene: 6. Germline V gene data show CDR1 as MNHEY and CDR2 as SMNVEV (reference sequence). The CDR3 totals 15 residues. Here the CDR3 DNA reads TGTGCCAGCAGGTCAGGGGGCGCGGGCAATCAGCCCCAGCATTTT. This translates into CASRSGGAGNQPQHF.

This clone was seen once. The chain combines TRBV5-1 with TRBJ1-4, with no clear D. The germline CDR1 and CDR2 sequences are SGHRS and YFSETQ. The CDR3 is 13 residues long. Between the trimmed V and J ends, which lost 4 bases and 5 bases, there was a span of 9 bases. The CDR3 DNA reads as TGCGCCAGCAGCCCGGGATCAAATGAAAAACTGTTTTTT. Protein: CASSPGSNEKLFF. Drawing the rest from reference TRBV5-1 and TRBJ1-4, the complete variable domain is KAGVTQTPRYLIKTRGQQVTLSCSPISGHRSVSWYQQTPGQGLQFLFEYFSETQRNKGNFPGRFSGRQFSNSRSEMNVSTLELGDSALYLCASSPGSNEKLFFGSGTQLSVL.

This clone showed up just a few times. The chain couples TRBV3-1 (or the pseudogene TRBV3-2) to TRBJ2-7; 8 bases map to TRBD2. The CDR3 is 14 residues long. V gave up 4 bases and J gave up 6 bases; unmatched junction bases: 8. Germline V gene data show CDR1 as LGHDT and CDR2 as YNNKEL (reference sequence). CDR3 DNA: TGTGCCAGCAGCCCTCGGACTAGCTTGAGCGAGCAGTACTTC. As protein: CASSPRTSLSEQYF.

The chain has TRBV2 and TRBJ2-7; possibly TRBD2 for D (5 bases). This CDR3 spans 14 amino acids. Germline V lookup: CDR1 SNHLY, CDR2 FYNNEI. Trimming stripped 6 bases from V and 5 bases from J, with 17 bases between. The CDR3, as DNA: TGTGCCAGCAGGACGGGATTTGGGAGAAACGAGCAGTACTTC. It encodes CASRTGFGRNEQYF.

The V gene is TRBV5-1, the J gene TRBJ1-1; the match to TRBD1 covers 8 bases. Per germline, CDR1 SGHRS and CDR2 YFSETQ. The V segment lost 5 bases and the J segment 4 bases; nucleotides outside the gene matches: 13. This CDR3 comprises 16 residues. The CDR3 sequence: CASRGQGSGAGTEAFF. The CDR3 region has the DNA TGCGCCAGCAGAGGACAGGGTTCTGGTGCGGGCACTGAAGCTTTCTTT.

This clone has a single count. V gene TRBV19 combines with J gene TRBJ1-5, with TRBD1 matching 12 bases. The V gene end was trimmed by 6 bases and the J gene end by 4 bases; junction bases not matched to a gene: 4. The CDR3 has 15 residues. Germline V CDR1 and CDR2: LNHDA, SQIVND (reference sequence). The CDR3 loop is CASSGGQGANQPQHF. CDR3 nucleotide sequence: TGTGCCAGTAGCGGGGGACAGGGGGCGAATCAGCCCCAGCATTTT.

This chain links TRBV9 with TRBJ2-7; possibly TRBD2 for D (5 bases). Germline lookup yields CDR1 SGDLS and CDR2 YYNGEE. The CDR3 extends over 14 amino acids. The V end was cut by 1 base, the J end by 5 bases, with 13 bases between. The CDR3 DNA reads TGTGCCAGCAGCGTAAGGCCGGGAACCCACGAGCAGTACTTC. Protein product: CASSVRPGTHEQYF.

V is TRBV10-2 and J is TRBJ2-5; D is uncertain. The CDR3 extends over 13 amino acids. The germline V and J ends were trimmed by 6 bases and 0 bases, with 8 bases remaining between them. Germline V gene lookup returns CDR1 WSHSY and CDR2 SAAADI. The CDR3 sequence: CASRLRYQETQYF. DNA of the CDR3: TGCGCCAGCAGGCTCAGGTACCAAGAGACCCAGTACTTC.

This chain joins TRBV6-1 and TRBJ1-1; D is ambiguous. This CDR3 is 16 amino acids long. Trimming took off 0 bases at V and 0 bases at J, with 11 bases between the two ends. Germline CDR1 and CDR2: MNHNS and SASEGT. The CDR3 sequence is CASSEALPSLNTEAFF. CDR3 sequence (DNA): TGTGCCAGCAGTGAAGCGCTTCCCAGTTTGAACACTGAAGCTTTCTTT.

The rearrangement uses TRBV19 and TRBJ1-2, with D hard to call. The germline CDR1 and CDR2 sequences are LNHDA and SQIVND (reference sequence). The germline V and J ends were trimmed by 5 bases and 3 bases, with 16 bases remaining between them. The CDR3 sequence is 15 residues long. CDR3 coding DNA: TGTGCCAGTAGTTTATCGCCCCAGACATACTATGGCTACACCTTC. Translating it yields CASSLSPQTYYGYTF.

The rearrangement joins TRBV18 to TRBJ1-5; D is perhaps TRBD1 (6 bases). Trimming removed 1 base at V and 5 bases at J, with 12 bases between. From germline, CDR1 is KGHSH and CDR2 LQKENI. This CDR3 spans 15 amino acids. The CDR3 sequence: CASSPRGQRDQPQHF. In nucleotides, the CDR3 is TGTGCCAGCTCACCACGTGGACAGCGCGATCAGCCCCAGCATTTT.

The V gene is TRBV19, the J gene TRBJ2-1, with a possible D match to TRBD1 (6 bases). Per germline, CDR1 LNHDA and CDR2 SQIVND (reference sequence). CDR3 size: 14 residues. V gave up 3 bases and J gave up 5 bases, with 11 bases separating them. The CDR3 here is CASSMGTLNNEQFF. CDR3 bases: TGTGCCAGTAGTATGGGGACACTTAACAATGAGCAGTTCTTC.